The sequence of this T cell receptor (beta chain) was determined in a study of cytotoxic CD8 clonotypes in ibrutinib-treated CLL. Study-wide background: A mean of around 260,000 productive templates and just under 95,000 productive rearrangements was obtained per sample.

As to this clone: As yet, its antigen is unknown.

V lost 2 bases to trimming and J lost 5 bases, with 12 bases between them. The CDR3 spans 14 residues. Germline lookup yields CDR1 MDHEN and CDR2 SYDVKM. Repertoires were generated with immunoSEQ multiplex PCR, while TCRdb's copy carries only in-frame clones and drops some. The table shows under 200,000 clones, with about four fifths occurring only once. Findings and caveats of the study: The study found baseline clonality above age-matched healthy donors, tracking circulating CD8+ T-cell counts.

This rearrangement joins TRBV28 to TRBJ1-1; D unresolved. The material was PBMCs, obtained after 12 months of ibrutinib treatment. The receptor comes from a human donor with chronic lymphocytic leukemia. This CDR3 is CASSLIHVRTEAFF. CDR3 nucleotide sequence: TGTGCCAGCAGTTTAATTCACGTTCGGACTGAAGCTTTCTTT.